This T cell receptor beta chain is drawn from a study of cytomegalovirus exposure and HLA in healthy donors. Study conclusions and caveats: Later on, an analysis tied some 17,000 TCR beta sequences to HLA alleles at 0.05 false discovery rate. There were about 160 TCR beta chains listed as cytomegalovirus-associated.

To note about this clone: Antigen unknown.

Between the trimmed V and J ends, which lost 0 bases and 4 bases, there was a span of 16 bases. CDR1 and CDR2 from the germline V gene are MNHEY and SMNVEV (reference sequence). The CDR3 length is 17 residues. This PCR relied on a set of 60 Vbeta primers and 13 Jbeta primers. TCRdb keeps only in-frame clones here, not all; method: immunoSEQ multiplex PCR. Altogether some 150,000 clones are present, 75% to 90% being singletons, with the ten largest covering about 1.3%. The clonotype originates from a female donor in good health and CMV-seronegative. J is TRBJ2-1 and V is TRBV27; weak D call: TRBD2 (5 bases). The sequenced sample consisted of PBMCs. CDR3 residues: CASSLSGTHSGYNEQFF. In DNA, the CDR3 is TGTGCCAGCAGTTTATCAGGCACCCACTCGGGGTACAATGAGCAGTTCTTC.